Shown below are 18 T cell receptor beta chains from a single sample sequenced in a study of blood T cells in healthy people across ages. Primed by a sample-barcoded 5' primer and a J-beta primer mix, a second PCR proceeded for roughly 6 to 12 cycles. Each CDR3 protein is one row after TCRdb ran MiXCR on the 5' RACE reads. The sample comprises 1.5 million to 2 million distinct CDR3 sequences, around half of which are singletons, and over 2% rests with the top ten. Sequencing was performed on blood. These receptors all come from a woman between 35 and 50 years old in good health.

This clonotype has only a few counts. The chain carries TRBV7-3 and TRBJ2-1, with 7 positions matching TRBD2. V trimming: 3 bases; J trimming: 7 bases; junction bases outside the gene matches: 6. Germline values: CDR1 SGHTA, CDR2 FQGTGA. The CDR3 totals 14 residues. CDR3 region: CASSFLRTSNEQFF. CDR3 DNA sequence: TGTGCCAGCAGCTTCCTCAGGACTAGTAATGAGCAGTTCTTC. Looking up the rest from reference TRBV7-3 and TRBJ2-1 gives the full variable domain: GAGVSQTPSNKVTEKGKYVELRCDPISGHTALYWYRQSLGQGPEFLIYFQGTGAADDSGLPNDRFFAVRPEGSVSTLKIQRTERGDSAVYLCASSFLRTSNEQFFGPGTRLTVL.

The chain recombines TRBV6-6 with TRBJ2-7; possibly TRBD1 or TRBD2 for D (5 bases each). This CDR3 has 12 amino acids. With 7 bases removed from V and 0 bases from J, the gap between germline ends came to 7 bases. Germline V gene data show CDR1 as MNHNY and CDR2 as SVGAGI (reference sequence). The CDR3 DNA is TGTGCCAGCATGGGGGTCTCCTACGAGCAGTACTTC. Translation gives CASMGVSYEQYF.

This clonotype turned up a few times. V is TRBV12-3 or TRBV12-4 and J is TRBJ2-3; 7 bases match TRBD1. Trimming at V came to 6 bases and at J to 5 bases, leaving 11 bases not matched to a gene. The CDR3 has 15 residues. This chain's CDR3 is CASRVLGGARDTQYF. The DNA for the CDR3 is TGTGCCAGCAGGGTTTTAGGGGGCGCGAGAGATACGCAGTATTTT.

This chain uses TRBV5-1 with TRBJ2-7; D call uncertain. This CDR3 spans 19 amino acids. Deletions cut 4 bases from V and 0 bases from J, with 26 bases between. Germline-derived CDR1 and CDR2 are SGHRS and YFSETQ. The DNA of the CDR3 is TGCGCCAGCAGCCCCATGAGAGGCCAGGATGGCGGCTCCTCCTACGAGCAGTACTTC. This codes for CASSPMRGQDGGSSYEQYF.

This clonotype was observed a few times. CDR3 in amino acids: CATSDPQGYNEQFF. In DNA, the CDR3 is TGTGCCACCAGTGACCCCCAGGGTTACAATGAGCAGTTCTTC. This rearrangement joins TRBV24-1 to TRBJ2-1; tentative D call: TRBD1 (5 bases). The CDR3 loop spans 14 amino acids. Germline CDR1 KGHDR, CDR2 SFDVKD. The V and J ends lost 4 bases and 4 bases respectively, with 10 bases between them.

The chain joins TRBV4-3 to TRBJ2-4; 12 bases match TRBD1. The J call may be faulty, since TRBJ2-7 better matches the DNA end. The CDR3 runs 16 residues. The germline V gene encodes CDR1 LGHNA and CDR2 YSLEER. CDR3 bases: TGCGCCAGCAGCCAAAGGTCGGGACAGGGGGCGTCCGAGCAGTACTTC. Its translation is CASSQRSGQGASEQYF.

Regarding this clonotype: Compared with germline, one end of the junction differs, possibly owing to a read error. The chain recombines TRBV6-5 with TRBJ1-2; D is perhaps TRBD1 (5 bases). Looked up from germline, CDR1 is MNHEY and CDR2 is SVGAGI. CDR3 length: 16 residues. CDR3 sequence reads: CASNYYGTEQKYGYTF. The CDR3 nucleotides are TGTGCCAGCAATTACTACGGGACGGAGCAAAAATATGGCTACACCTTC.

The chain joins TRBV12-3 or TRBV12-4 to TRBJ2-4; 11 bases align to TRBD2. Trimming removed 5 bases from V and 4 bases from J; junction bases left unmatched: 16. The CDR3 is 19 residues long. CDR3 in DNA: TGTGCCAGCAGTCCAAGGGGGGCTAGCGGGGGGCATGGAAAAAACATTCAGTACTTC. Its translation: CASSPRGASGGHGKNIQYF.

This clonotype has just one count. This rearrangement joins TRBV15 to TRBJ2-7; no clear D gene. The V gene's germline CDR1 is LNHNV and CDR2 YYDKDF (reference sequence). The V gene lost 0 bases and the J gene lost 4 bases, with 7 bases spanning the gap. The CDR3 is 13 amino acids. CDR3 in amino acids: CATSREVKYEQYF. The CDR3 DNA sequence: TGTGCCACCAGCAGAGAGGTGAAGTACGAGCAGTACTTC.

The V call is TRBV12-3 or TRBV12-4, the J call TRBJ1-2; 7 bases align to TRBD1. The CDR3 sequence is 15 residues long. Unmatched junction bases numbered 5, after V lost 2 bases and J lost 2 bases. The CDR3: CASSLIGTVNYGYTF. CDR3 DNA sequence: TGTGCCAGCAGTTTAATAGGGACAGTGAACTATGGCTACACCTTC.

J is TRBJ2-1 and V is TRBV7-2; 11 bases are shared with TRBD2. The end of the DNA is better explained by TRBJ2-7, so the J call may be wrong. Germline CDR1 reads SGHTA; CDR2 reads FQGNSA. The CDR3 runs 17 residues. CDR3 loop: CASSLGRTSGFGNEQYF. In nucleotides, the CDR3 is TGTGCCAGCAGCTTAGGCAGGACTAGCGGGTTCGGCAATGAGCAGTACTTC.

The rearrangement links TRBV6-5 to TRBJ2-7; weak D call: TRBD2 (5 bases). V lost 5 bases and J lost 7, with 21 bases in between. This CDR3 spans 15 amino acids. The germline gives CDR1 MNHEY, CDR2 SVGAGI. The CDR3 loop is CASSKAANSYNEQYF. In nucleotides, the CDR3 is TGTGCCAGCAGTAAAGCGGCCAACTCCTACAATGAGCAGTACTTC.

V usage is TRBV15 and J usage is TRBJ2-5, with unresolved D. The closer fit of TRBJ2-7 to the DNA end suggests the J call may be wrong. Germline assignment: CDR1 LNHNV and CDR2 YYDKDF (reference sequence). The CDR3 totals 14 residues. The CDR3 DNA reads as TGTGCCACCAGCGAGTCTAGGGCTTTATACGAGCAGTACTTC. The encoded protein is CATSESRALYEQYF.

The CDR3 region has the DNA TGTGCCAGCAGCTTAGCAGGGTACAACACTGAAGCTTTCTTT. Amino acid sequence: CASSLAGYNTEAFF. The chain combines TRBV7-2 with TRBJ1-1; no clear D gene. CDR3 length: 14 amino acids. V lost 0 bases and J lost 2, with 7 bases in between. Per germline, CDR1 SGHTA and CDR2 FQGNSA.

The rearrangement joins TRBV27 to TRBJ1-4; D is unresolved. The V gene lost 6 bases and the J gene lost 8 bases, with 16 bases spanning the gap. The CDR3 is 14 amino acids. The V gene's germline CDR1 is MNHEY and CDR2 SMNVEV (reference sequence). Written as DNA, the CDR3 is TGTGCCAGCAGCTTAGAGCAATCGGGGGAAAAACTGTTTTTT. Residues: CASSLEQSGEKLFF.

This chain links TRBV2 with TRBJ2-5; no definite D call. The assigned J gene may be wrong: the sequence end matches TRBJ2-7 better. Germline V lookup: CDR1 SNHLY, CDR2 FYNNEI. The length of the CDR3 is 12 residues. The CDR3 nucleotides are TGTGCCAGCAGTGAAACTTCTTCCGAGCAGTACTTC. This codes for CASSETSSEQYF.

The chain links TRBV4-1 to TRBJ2-7; D gene uncertain. The CDR3 totals 15 residues. Germline-derived CDR1 and CDR2 are MGHRA and YSYEKL. The ends were cut back, 0 bases at V and 6 bases at J, with 15 bases in the middle. The CDR3 sequence is CASSQDLSRSGEQYF. The CDR3 bases are TGCGCCAGCAGCCAAGATCTAAGCAGATCTGGCGAGCAGTACTTC.

The chain employs TRBV6-2 or TRBV6-3 and TRBJ2-1; 13 nucleotides align to TRBD2. The germline gives CDR1 MNHEY, CDR2 SVGEGT. The junction had 14 bases not matched to a gene; V was cut back by 6 bases and J by 0 bases. The CDR3 runs 20 residues. The CDR3 spells CASSLGLAGVLRSSYNEQFF. CDR3 DNA sequence: TGTGCCAGCAGCCTAGGACTAGCGGGGGTCCTCAGGAGCTCCTACAATGAGCAGTTCTTC.